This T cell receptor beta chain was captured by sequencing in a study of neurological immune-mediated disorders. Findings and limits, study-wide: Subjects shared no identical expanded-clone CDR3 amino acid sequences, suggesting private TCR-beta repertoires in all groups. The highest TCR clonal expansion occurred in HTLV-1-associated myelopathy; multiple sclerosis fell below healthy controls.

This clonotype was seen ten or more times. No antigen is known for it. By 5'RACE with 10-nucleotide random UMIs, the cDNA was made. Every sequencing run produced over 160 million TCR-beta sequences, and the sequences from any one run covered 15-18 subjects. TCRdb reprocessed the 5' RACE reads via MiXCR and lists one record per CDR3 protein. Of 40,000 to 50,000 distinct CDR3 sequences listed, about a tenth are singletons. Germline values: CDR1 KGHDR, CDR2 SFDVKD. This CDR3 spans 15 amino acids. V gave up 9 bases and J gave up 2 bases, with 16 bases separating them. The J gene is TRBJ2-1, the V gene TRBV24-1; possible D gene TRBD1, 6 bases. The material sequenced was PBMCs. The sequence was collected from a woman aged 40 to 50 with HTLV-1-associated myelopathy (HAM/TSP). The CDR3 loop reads CATLTRDTAYNEQFF. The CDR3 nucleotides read TGTGCCACCCTGACCCGGGACACCGCCTACAATGAGCAGTTCTTC.